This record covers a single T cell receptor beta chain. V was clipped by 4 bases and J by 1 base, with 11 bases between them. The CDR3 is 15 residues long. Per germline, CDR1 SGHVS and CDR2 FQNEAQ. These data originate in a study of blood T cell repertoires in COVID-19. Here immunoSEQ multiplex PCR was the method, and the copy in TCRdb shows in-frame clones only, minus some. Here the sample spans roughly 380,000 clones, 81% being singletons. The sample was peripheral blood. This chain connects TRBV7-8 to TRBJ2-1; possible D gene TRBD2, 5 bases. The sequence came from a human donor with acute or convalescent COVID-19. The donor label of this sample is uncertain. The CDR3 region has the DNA TGTGCCAGCAGCTCACGAGCGGCGTCCTACAATGAGCAGTTCTTC. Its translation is CASSSRAASYNEQFF.